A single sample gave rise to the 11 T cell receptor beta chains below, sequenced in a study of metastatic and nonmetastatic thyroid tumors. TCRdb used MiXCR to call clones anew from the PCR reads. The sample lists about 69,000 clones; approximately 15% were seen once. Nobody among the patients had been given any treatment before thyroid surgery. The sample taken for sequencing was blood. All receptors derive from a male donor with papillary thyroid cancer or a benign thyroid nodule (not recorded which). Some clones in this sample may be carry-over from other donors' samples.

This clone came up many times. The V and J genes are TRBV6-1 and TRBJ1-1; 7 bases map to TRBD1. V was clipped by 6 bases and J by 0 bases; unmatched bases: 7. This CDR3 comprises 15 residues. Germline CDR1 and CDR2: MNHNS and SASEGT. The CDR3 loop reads CASRARTGLNTEAFF. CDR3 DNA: TGTGCCAGCAGAGCTCGGACAGGCCTGAACACTGAAGCTTTCTTT.

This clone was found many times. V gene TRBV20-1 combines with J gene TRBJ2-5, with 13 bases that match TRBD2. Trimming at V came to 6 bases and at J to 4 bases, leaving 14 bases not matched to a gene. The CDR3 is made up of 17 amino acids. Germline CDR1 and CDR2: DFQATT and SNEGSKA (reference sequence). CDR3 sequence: CSATGLAGDSLLETQYF. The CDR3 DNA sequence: TGCAGTGCCACTGGACTAGCGGGAGATAGTCTCCTAGAGACCCAGTACTTC.

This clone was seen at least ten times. This CDR3 reads CATSDLRRSGVETQYF. DNA for the CDR3: TGTGCCACCAGTGATTTGAGGCGTTCCGGGGTAGAGACCCAGTACTTC. The chain joins TRBV24-1 to TRBJ2-5, with D possibly being TRBD2 (5 bases). The CDR3 runs 16 residues. The germline V and J ends were trimmed by 0 bases and 4 bases, with 14 bases remaining between them. CDR1 is KGHDR and CDR2 is SFDVKD in the germline V gene.

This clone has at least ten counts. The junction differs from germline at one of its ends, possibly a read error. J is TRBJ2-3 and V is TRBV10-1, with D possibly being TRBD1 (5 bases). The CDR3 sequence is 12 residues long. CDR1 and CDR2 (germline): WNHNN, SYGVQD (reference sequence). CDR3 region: CASSESTGTQYF. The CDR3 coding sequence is TGCGCCAGCAGTGAGTCAACAGGTACGCAGTATTTT.

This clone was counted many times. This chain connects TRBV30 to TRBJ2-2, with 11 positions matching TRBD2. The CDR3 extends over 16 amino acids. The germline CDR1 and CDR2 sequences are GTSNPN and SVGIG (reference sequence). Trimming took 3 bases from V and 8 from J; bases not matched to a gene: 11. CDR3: CAWRVSGRGGSGELFF. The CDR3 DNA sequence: TGTGCCTGGAGAGTTAGCGGGAGGGGAGGATCGGGGGAGCTGTTTTTT.

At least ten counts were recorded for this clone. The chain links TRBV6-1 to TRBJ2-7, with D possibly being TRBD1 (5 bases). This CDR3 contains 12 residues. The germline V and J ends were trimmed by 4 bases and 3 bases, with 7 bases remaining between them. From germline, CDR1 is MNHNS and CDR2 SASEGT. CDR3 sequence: CASSVTGYEQYV. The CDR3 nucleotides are TGTGCCAGCAGTGTAACAGGCTACGAGCAGTACGTC.

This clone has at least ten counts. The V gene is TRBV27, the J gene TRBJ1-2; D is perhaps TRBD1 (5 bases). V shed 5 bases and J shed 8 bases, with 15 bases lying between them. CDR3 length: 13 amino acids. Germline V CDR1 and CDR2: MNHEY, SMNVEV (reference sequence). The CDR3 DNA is TGTGCCAGCAGTACACGGGGGAAGAGGGGCTACACCTTC. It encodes CASSTRGKRGYTF.

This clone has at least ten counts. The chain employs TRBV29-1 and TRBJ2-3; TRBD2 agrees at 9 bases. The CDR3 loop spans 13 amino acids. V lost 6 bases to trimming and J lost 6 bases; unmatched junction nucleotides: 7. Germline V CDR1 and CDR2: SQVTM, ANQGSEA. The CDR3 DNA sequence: TGCAGCGTGGCGGGGGGGCAAGGCGATACGCAGTATTTT. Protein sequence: CSVAGGQGDTQYF.

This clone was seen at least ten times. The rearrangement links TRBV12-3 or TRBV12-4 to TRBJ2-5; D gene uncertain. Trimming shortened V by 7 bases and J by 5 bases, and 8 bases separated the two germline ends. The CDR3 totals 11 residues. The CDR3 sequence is CASTHLETQYF. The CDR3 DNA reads TGTGCCAGCACCCACTTGGAGACCCAGTACTTC.

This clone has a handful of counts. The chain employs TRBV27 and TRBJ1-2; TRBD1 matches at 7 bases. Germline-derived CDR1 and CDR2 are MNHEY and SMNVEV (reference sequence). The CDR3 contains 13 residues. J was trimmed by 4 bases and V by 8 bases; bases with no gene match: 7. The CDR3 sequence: CASGDRESYGYTF. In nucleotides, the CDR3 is TGTGCCAGCGGTGACAGGGAAAGCTATGGCTACACCTTC.

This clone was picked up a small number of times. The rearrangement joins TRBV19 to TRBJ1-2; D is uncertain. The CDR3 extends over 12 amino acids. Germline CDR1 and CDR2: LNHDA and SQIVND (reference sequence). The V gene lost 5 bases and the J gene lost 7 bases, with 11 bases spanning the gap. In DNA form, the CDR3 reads TGTGCCAGTAGTTCTGAGATGATTGGCTACACCTTC. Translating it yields CASSSEMIGYTF.